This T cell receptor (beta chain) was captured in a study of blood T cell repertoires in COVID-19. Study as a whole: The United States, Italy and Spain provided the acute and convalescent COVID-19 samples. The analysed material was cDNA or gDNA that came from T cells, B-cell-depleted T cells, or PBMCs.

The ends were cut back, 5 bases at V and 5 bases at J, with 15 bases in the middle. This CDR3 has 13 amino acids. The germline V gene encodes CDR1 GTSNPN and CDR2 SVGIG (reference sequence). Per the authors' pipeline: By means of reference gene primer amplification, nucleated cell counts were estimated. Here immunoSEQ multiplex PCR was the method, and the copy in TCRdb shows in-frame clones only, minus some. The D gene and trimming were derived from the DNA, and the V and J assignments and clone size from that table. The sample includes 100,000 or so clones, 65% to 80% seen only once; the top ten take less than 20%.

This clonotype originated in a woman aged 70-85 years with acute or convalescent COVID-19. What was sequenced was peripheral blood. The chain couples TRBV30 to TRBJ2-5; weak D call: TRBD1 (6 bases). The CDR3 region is CAWGGGADETQYF. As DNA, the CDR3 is TGTGCCTGGGGTGGGGGCGCGGATGAGACCCAGTACTTC.